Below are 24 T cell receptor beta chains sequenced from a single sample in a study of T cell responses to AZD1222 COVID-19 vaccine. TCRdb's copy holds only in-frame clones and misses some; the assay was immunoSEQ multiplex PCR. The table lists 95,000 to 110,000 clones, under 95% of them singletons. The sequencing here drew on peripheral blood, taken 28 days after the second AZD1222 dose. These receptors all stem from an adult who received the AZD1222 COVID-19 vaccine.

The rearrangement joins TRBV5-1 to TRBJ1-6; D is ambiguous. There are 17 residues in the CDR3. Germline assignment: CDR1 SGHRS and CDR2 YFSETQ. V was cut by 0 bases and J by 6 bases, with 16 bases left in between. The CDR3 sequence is CASSLASVGSSNSPLHF. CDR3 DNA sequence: TGCGCCAGCAGCTTGGCCAGTGTCGGAAGTTCTAATTCACCCCTCCACTTT.

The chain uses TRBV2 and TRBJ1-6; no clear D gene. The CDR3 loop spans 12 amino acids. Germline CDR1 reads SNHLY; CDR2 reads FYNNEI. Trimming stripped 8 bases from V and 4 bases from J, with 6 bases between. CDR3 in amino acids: CASRDYNSPLHF. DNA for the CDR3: TGTGCCAGCCGGGATTATAATTCACCCCTCCACTTT.

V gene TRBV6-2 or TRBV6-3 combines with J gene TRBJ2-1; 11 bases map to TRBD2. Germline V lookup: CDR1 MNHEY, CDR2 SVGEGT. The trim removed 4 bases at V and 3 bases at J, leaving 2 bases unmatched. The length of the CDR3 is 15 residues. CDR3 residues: CASSFLAGGYNEQFF. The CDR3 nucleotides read TGTGCCAGCAGTTTCCTAGCGGGAGGCTACAATGAGCAGTTCTTC.

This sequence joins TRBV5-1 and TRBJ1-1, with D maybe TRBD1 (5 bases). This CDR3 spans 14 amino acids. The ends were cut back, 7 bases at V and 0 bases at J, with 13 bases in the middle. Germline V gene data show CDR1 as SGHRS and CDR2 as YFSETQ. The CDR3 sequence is CASGAGRMNTEAFF. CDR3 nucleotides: TGCGCCAGCGGAGCGGGACGAATGAACACTGAAGCTTTCTTT. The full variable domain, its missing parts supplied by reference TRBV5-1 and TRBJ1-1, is KAGVTQTPRYLIKTRGQQVTLSCSPISGHRSVSWYQQTPGQGLQFLFEYFSETQRNKGNFPGRFSGRQFSNSRSEMNVSTLELGDSALYLCASGAGRMNTEAFFGQGTRLTVV.

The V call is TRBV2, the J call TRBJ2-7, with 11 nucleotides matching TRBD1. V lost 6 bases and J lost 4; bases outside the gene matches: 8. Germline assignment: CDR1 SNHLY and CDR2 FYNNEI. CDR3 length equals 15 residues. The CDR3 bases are TGTGCCAGCAGGGTAGGGACAGGGGGATCGTACGAGCAGTACTTC. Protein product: CASRVGTGGSYEQYF. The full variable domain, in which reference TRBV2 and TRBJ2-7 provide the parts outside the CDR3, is EPEVTQTPSHQVTQMGQEVILRCVPISNHLYFYWYRQILGQKVEFLVSFYNNEISEKSEIFDDQFSVERPDGSNFTLKIRSTKLEDSAMYFCASRVGTGGSYEQYFGPGTRLTVT.

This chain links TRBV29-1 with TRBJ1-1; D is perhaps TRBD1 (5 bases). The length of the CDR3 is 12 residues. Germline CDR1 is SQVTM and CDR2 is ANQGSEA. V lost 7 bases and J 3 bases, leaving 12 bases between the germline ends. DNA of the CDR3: TGCAGCGCCGCCGGGACCTACACTGAAGCTTTCTTT. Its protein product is CSAAGTYTEAFF.

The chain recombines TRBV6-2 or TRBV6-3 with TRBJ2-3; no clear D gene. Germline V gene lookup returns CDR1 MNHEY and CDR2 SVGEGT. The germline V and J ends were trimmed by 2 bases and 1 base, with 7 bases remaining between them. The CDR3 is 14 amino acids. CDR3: CASSYDIGTDTQYF. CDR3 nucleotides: TGTGCCAGCAGTTACGATATCGGCACAGATACGCAGTATTTT.

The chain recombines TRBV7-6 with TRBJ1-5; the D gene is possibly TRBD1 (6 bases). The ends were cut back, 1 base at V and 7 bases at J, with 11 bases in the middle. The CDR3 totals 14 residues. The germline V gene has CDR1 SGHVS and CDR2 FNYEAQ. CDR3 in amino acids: CASSLEGDRQPQHF. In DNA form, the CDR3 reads TGTGCCAGCAGCTTAGAGGGAGACAGGCAGCCCCAGCATTTT.

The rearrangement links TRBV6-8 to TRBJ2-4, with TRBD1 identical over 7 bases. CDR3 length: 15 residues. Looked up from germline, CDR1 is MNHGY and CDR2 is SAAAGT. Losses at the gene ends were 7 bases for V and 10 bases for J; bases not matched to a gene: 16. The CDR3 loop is CASTRGTAGWGIQYF. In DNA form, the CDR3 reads TGTGCCAGCACCCGAGGGACAGCTGGGTGGGGGATTCAGTACTTC.

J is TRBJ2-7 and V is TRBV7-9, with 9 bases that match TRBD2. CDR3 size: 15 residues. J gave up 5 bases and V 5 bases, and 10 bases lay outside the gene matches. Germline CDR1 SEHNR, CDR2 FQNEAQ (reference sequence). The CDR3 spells CASSDPAGGSHEQYF. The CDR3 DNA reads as TGTGCCAGCAGCGACCCAGCGGGGGGATCTCACGAGCAGTACTTC.

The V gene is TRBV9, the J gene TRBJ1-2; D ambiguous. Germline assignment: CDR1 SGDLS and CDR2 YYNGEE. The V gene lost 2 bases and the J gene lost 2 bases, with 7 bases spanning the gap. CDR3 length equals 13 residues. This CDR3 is CASSVIGNYGYTF. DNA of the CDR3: TGTGCCAGCAGCGTGATTGGGAACTATGGCTACACCTTC.

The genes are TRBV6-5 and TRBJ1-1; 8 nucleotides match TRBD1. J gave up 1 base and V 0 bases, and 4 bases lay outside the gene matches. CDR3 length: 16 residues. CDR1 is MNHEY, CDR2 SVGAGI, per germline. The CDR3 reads CASSYSTGETNTEAFF. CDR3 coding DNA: TGTGCCAGCAGTTACTCGACAGGGGAAACGAACACTGAAGCTTTCTTT.

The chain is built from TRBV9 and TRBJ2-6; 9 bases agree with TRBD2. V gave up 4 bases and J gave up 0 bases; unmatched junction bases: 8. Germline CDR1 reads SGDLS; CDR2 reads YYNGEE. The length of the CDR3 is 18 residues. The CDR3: CASSPRASGTSGANVLTF. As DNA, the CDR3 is TGTGCCAGCAGCCCCCGAGCTAGCGGGACCTCTGGGGCCAACGTCCTGACTTTC.

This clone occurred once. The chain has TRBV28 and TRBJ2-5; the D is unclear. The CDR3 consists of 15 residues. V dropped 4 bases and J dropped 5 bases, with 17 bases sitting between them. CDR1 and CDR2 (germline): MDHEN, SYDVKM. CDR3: CASSSQRGAMETQYF. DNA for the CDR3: TGTGCCAGCAGTTCACAACGTGGAGCAATGGAGACCCAGTACTTC.

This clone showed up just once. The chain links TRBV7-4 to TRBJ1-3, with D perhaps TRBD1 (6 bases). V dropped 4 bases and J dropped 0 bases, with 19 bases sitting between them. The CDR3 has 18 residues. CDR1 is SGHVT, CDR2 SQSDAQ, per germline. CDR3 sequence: CASSYPGHHFFSGNTIYF. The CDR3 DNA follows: TGTGCCAGCAGCTACCCGGGACACCACTTTTTCTCTGGAAACACCATATATTTT.

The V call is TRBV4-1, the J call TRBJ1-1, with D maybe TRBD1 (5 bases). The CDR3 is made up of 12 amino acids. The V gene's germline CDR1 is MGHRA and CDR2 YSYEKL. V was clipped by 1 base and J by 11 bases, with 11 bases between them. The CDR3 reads CASSQGQGEAFF. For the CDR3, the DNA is TGCGCCAGCAGCCAAGGGCAGGGAGAGGCTTTCTTT.

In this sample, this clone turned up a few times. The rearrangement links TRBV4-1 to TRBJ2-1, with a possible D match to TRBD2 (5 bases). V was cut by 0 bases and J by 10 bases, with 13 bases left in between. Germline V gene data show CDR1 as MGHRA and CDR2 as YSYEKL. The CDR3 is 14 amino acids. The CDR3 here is CASSQDGGRSEQFF. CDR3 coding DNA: TGCGCCAGCAGCCAAGATGGAGGCCGCTCGGAGCAGTTCTTC.

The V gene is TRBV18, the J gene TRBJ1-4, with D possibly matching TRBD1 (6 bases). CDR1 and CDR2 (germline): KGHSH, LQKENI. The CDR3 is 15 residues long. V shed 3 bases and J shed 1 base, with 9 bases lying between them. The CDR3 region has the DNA TGTGCCAGCTCACCCTTACAGGGAACTAATGAAAAACTGTTTTTT. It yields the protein CASSPLQGTNEKLFF.

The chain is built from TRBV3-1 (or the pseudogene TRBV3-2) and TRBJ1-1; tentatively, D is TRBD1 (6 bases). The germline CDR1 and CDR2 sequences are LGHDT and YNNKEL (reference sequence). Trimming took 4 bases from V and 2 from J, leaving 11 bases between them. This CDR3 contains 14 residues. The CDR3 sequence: CASSPGQLNTEAFF. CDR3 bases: TGTGCCAGCAGCCCGGGACAACTCAACACTGAAGCTTTCTTT.

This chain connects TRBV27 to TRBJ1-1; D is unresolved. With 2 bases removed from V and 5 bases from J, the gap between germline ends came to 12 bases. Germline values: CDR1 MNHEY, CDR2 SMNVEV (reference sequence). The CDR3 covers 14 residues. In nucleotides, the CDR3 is TGTGCCAGCAGTTTAGGGCAGGTGGGAACTGAAGCTTTCTTT. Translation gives CASSLGQVGTEAFF.

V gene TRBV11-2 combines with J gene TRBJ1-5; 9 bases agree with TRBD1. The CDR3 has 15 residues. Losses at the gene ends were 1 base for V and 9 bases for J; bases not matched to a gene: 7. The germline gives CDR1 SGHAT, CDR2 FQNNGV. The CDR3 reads CASSLGGQGRWPQHF. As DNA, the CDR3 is TGTGCCAGCAGCTTAGGGGGACAGGGAAGGTGGCCCCAGCATTTT.

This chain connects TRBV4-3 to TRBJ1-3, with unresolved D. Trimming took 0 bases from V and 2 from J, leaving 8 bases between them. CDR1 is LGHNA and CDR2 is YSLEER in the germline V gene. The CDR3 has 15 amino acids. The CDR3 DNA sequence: TGCGCCAGCAGCCAAGAGGTGGGCCCTGGAAACACCATATATTTT. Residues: CASSQEVGPGNTIYF.

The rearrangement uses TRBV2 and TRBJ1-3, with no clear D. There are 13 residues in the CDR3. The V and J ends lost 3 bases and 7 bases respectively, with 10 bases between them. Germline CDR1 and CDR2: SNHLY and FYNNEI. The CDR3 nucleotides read TGTGCCAGCAGTGATAGGTTTTGGAACACCATATATTTT. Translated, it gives CASSDRFWNTIYF.

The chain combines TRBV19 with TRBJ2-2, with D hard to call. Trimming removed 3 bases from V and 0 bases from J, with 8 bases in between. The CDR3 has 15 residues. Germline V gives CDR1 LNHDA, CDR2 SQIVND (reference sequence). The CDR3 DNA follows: TGTGCCAGTAGTATTCGAGCCACGAACACCGGGGAGCTGTTTTTT. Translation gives CASSIRATNTGELFF. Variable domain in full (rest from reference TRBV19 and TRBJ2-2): DGGITQSPKYLFRKEGQNVTLSCEQNLNHDAMYWYRQDPGQGLRLIYYSQIVNDFQKGDIAEGYSVSREKKESFPLTVTSAQKNPTAFYLCASSIRATNTGELFFGEGSRLTVL.